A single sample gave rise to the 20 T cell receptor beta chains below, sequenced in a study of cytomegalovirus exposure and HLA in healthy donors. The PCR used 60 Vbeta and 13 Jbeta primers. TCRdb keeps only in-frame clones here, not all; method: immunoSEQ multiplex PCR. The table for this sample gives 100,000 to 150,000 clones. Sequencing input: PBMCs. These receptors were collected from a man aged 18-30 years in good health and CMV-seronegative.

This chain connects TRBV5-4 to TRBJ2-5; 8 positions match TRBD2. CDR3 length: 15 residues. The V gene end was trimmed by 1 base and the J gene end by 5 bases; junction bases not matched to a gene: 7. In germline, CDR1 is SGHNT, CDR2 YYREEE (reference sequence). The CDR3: CASSLSGGPGETQYF. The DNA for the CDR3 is TGTGCCAGCAGCTTGTCGGGGGGGCCGGGCGAGACCCAGTACTTC.

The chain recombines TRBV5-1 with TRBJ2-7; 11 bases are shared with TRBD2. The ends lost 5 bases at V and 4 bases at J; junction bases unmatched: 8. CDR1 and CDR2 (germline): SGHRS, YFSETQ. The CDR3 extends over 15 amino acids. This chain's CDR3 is CASRDRLAGFYEQYF. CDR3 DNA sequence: TGCGCCAGCAGAGACAGACTAGCGGGATTTTACGAGCAGTACTTC.

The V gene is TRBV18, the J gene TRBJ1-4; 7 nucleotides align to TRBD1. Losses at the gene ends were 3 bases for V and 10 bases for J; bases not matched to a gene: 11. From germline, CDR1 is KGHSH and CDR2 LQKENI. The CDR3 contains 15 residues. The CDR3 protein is CASSPLGTAKGKLFF. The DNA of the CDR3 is TGTGCCAGCTCACCGCTCGGGACAGCCAAAGGAAAACTGTTTTTT.

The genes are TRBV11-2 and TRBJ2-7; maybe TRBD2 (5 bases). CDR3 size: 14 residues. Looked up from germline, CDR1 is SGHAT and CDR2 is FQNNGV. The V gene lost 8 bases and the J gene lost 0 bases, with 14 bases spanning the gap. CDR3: CASAPGYGSYEQYF. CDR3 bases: TGTGCCAGCGCCCCGGGGTACGGCTCCTACGAGCAGTACTTC.

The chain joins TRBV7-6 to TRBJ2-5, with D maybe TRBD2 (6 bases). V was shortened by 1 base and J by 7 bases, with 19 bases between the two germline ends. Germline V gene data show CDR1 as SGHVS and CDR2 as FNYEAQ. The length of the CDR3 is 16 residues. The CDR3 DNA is TGTGCCAGCAGCTTAGGATCGGTAGGGGCCGGGGGGACCCAGTACTTC. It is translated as CASSLGSVGAGGTQYF.

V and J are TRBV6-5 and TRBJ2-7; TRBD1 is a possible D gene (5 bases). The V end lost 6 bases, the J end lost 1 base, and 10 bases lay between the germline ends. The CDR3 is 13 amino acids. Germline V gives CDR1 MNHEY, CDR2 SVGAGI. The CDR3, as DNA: TGTGCCAGCAGCCCAACAGGTTCCTACGAGCAGTACTTC. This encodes CASSPTGSYEQYF.

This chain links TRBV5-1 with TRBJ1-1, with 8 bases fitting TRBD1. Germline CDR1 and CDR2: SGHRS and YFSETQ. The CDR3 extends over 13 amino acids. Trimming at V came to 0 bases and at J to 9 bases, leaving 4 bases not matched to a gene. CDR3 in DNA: TGCGCCAGCAGCTTGGAGGGACAGGAGAAAGCTTTCTTT. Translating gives CASSLEGQEKAFF.

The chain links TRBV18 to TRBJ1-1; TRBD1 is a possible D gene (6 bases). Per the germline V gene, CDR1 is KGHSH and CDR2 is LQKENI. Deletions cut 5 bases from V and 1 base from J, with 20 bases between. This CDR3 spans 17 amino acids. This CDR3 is CASSTYSRGSRNTEAFF. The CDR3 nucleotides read TGTGCCAGCTCAACCTACTCGAGGGGGTCTCGGAACACTGAAGCTTTCTTT.

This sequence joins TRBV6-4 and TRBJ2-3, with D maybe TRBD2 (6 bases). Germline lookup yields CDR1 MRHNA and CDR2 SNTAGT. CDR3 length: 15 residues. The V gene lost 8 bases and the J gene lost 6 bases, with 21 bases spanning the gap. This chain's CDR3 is CASAASREPLDTQYF. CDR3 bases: TGTGCCAGCGCGGCTAGTCGGGAGCCCCTCGATACGCAGTATTTT.

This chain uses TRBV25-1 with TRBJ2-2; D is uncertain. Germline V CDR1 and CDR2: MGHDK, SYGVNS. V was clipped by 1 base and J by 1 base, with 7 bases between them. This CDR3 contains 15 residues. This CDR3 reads CASSELDKNTGELFF. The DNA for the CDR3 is TGTGCCAGCAGTGAATTAGACAAGAACACCGGGGAGCTGTTTTTT.

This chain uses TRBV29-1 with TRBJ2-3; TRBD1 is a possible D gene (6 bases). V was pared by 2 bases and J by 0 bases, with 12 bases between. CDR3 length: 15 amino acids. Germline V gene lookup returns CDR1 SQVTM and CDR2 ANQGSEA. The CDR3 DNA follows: TGCAGCGTTGAAAAACAGGGAGTCAGCACAGATACGCAGTATTTT. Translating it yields CSVEKQGVSTDTQYF.

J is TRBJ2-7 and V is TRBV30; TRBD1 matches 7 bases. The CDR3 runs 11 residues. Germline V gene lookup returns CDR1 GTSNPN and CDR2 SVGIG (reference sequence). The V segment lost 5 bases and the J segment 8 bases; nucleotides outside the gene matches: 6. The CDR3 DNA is TGTGCCTGGCTGGACAGGTCGCAGCAGTACTTC. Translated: CAWLDRSQQYF.

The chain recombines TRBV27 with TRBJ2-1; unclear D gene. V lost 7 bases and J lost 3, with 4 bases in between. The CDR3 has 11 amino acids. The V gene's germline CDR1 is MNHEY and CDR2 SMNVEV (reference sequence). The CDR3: CASTYYNEQFF. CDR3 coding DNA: TGTGCCAGCACCTACTACAATGAGCAGTTCTTC.

CDR3 DNA sequence: TGCGCCAGCAGTTTACTAGTTACAGATACGCAGTATTTT. Protein product: CASSLLVTDTQYF. The chain joins TRBV10-1 to TRBJ2-3; D is possibly TRBD2 (5 bases). Germline CDR1 reads WNHNN; CDR2 reads SYGVQD (reference sequence). Trimming shortened V by 5 bases and J by 3 bases, and 9 bases separated the two germline ends. This CDR3 has 13 amino acids.

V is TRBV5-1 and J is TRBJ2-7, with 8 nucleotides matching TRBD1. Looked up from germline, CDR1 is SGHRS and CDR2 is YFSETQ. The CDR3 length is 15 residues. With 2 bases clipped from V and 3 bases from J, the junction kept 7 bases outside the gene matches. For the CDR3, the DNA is TGCGCCAGCAGCTTACCCGGGACAGGTCACTACGAGCAGTACTTC. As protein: CASSLPGTGHYEQYF.

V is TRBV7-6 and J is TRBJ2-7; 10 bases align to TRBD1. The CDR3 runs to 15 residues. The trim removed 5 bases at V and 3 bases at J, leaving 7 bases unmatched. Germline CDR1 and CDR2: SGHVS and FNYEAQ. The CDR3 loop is CASSLRDRGVYEQYF. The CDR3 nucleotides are TGTGCCAGCAGCCTCCGGGACAGGGGTGTCTACGAGCAGTACTTC.

CDR3 DNA: TGTGCCAGCAGTTATAACGGACAGGGAAGATCCGCTGAAGCTTTCTTT. Translating it yields CASSYNGQGRSAEAFF. The chain employs TRBV6-5 and TRBJ1-1; 8 bases fit TRBD1. J gave up 6 bases and V 3 bases, and 12 bases lay outside the gene matches. Germline-derived CDR1 and CDR2 are MNHEY and SVGAGI. This CDR3 spans 16 amino acids.

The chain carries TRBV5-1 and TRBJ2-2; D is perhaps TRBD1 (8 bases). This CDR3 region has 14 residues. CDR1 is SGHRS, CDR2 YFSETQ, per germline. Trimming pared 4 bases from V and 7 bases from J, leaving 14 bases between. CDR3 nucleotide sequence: TGCGCCAGCAGCCCGGACAGGGAGGGCGGGGAGCTGTTTTTT. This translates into CASSPDREGGELFF. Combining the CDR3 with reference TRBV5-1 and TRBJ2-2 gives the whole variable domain KAGVTQTPRYLIKTRGQQVTLSCSPISGHRSVSWYQQTPGQGLQFLFEYFSETQRNKGNFPGRFSGRQFSNSRSEMNVSTLELGDSALYLCASSPDREGGELFFGEGSRLTVL.

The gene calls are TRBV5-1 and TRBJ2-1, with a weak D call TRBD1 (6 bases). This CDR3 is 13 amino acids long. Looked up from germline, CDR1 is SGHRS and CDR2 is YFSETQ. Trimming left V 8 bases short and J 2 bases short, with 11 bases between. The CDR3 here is CASSGVAYNEQFF. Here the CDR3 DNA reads TGCGCCAGTTCAGGGGTGGCCTACAATGAGCAGTTCTTC.

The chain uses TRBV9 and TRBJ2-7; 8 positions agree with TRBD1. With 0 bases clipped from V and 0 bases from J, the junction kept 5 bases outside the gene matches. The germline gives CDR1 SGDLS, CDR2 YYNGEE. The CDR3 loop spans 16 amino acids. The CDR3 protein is CASSVGLGQGSYEQYF. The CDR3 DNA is TGTGCCAGCAGCGTAGGTCTAGGACAGGGCTCCTACGAGCAGTACTTC.